This T cell receptor beta chain was identified during a study of cytomegalovirus exposure and HLA in healthy donors. Background on the study: HLA-typed donors were the source of approximately 85 million unique TCRs, which an early data release held.

PCR amplification relied on 60 Vbeta primers (plus 13 Jbeta primers). Some clones are missing from TCRdb's copy, which holds only in-frame ones; the method was immunoSEQ multiplex PCR. The sample consists of 140,000 or so clones, 70% to 75% of them appearing once. In this sample, this clone turned up a few times. Material for sequencing was PBMCs. The sequence came from a woman aged 25 to 39 in good health and CMV-seronegative.

CDR3 nucleotides: TGCGCCAGCAGCCAAGATACCAGCGGGAGGAGGGATACGCAGTATTTT. It codes for CASSQDTSGRRDTQYF. The chain carries TRBV4-1 and TRBJ2-3, with 9 bases identical to TRBD2. The CDR3 is made up of 16 amino acids. Germline-derived CDR1 and CDR2 are MGHRA and YSYEKL. The trim removed 0 bases at V and 6 bases at J, leaving 7 bases unmatched.